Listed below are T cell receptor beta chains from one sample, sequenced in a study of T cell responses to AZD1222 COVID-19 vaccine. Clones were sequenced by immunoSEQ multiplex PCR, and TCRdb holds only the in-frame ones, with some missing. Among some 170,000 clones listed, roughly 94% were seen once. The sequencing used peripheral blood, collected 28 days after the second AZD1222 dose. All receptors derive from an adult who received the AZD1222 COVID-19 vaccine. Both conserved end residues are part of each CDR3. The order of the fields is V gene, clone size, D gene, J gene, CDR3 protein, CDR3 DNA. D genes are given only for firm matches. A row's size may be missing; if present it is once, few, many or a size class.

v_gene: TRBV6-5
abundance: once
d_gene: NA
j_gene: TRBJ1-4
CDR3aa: CASTPDSATNEKLFF
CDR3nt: TGTGCCAGCACACCCGACAGCGCAACTAATGAAAAACTGTTTTTT

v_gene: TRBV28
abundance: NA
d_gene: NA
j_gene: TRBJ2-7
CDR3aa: CASSTPGVTYEQYF
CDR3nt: TGTGCCAGCAGCACCCCGGGGGTCACCTACGAGCAGTACTTC

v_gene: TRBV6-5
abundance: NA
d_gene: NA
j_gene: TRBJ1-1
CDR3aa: CASSHNTGNTEAFF
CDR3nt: TGTGCCAGCAGCCACAACACAGGGAACACTGAAGCTTTCTTT

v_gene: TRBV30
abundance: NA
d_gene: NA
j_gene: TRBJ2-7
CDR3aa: CAARRVREQYF
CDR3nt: TGTGCAGCGCGGCGGGTTCGGGAGCAGTACTTC

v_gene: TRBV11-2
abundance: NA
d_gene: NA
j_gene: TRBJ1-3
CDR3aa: CASRNTGNTIYF
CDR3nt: TGTGCCAGCAGAAATACTGGAAACACCATATATTTT

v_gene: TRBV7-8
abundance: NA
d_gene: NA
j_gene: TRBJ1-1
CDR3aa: CASRRTSGGEAFF
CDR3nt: TGTGCCAGCAGGAGGACTTCAGGCGGTGAAGCTTTCTTT

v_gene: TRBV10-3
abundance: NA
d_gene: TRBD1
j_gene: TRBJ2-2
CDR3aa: CAISEGRGRVGELFF
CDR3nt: TGTGCCATCAGTGAAGGCAGGGGGCGGGTCGGGGAGCTGTTTTTT

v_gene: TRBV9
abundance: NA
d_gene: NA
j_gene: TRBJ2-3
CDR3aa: CASSPVGSSTDTQYF
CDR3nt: TGTGCCAGCAGCCCCGTAGGCAGCAGCACAGATACGCAGTATTTT

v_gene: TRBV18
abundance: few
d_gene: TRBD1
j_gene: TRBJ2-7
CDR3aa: CASSPPQGEQQYF
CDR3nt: TGTGCCAGCTCGCCCCCACAGGGGGAACAGCAGTACTTC

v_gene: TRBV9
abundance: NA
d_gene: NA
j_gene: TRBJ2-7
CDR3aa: CASSPRPATTYEQYF
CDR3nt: TGTGCCAGCAGCCCAAGGCCCGCAACAACTTACGAGCAGTACTTC

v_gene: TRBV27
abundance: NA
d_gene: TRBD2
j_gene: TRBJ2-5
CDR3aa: CASSSVAGVEETQYF
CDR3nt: TGTGCCAGCAGTTCTGTAGCGGGAGTGGAAGAGACCCAGTACTTC

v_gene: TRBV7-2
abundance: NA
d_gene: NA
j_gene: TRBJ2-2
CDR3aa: CASSRGVIAFGELFF
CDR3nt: TGTGCCAGCAGCCGCGGGGTAATAGCGTTCGGGGAGCTGTTTTTT

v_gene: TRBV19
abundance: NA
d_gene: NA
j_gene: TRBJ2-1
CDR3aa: CASSMVSSNEQFF
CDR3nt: TGTGCCAGTAGTATGGTCTCTAGCAATGAGCAGTTCTTC

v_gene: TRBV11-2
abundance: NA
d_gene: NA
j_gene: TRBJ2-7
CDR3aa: CASSFESLGQGIFYEQYF
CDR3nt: TGTGCCAGCAGCTTCGAGTCTTTGGGGCAGGGGATATTCTACGAGCAGTACTTC

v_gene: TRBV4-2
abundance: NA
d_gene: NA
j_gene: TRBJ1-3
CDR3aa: CASSQDLVGTGNTIYF
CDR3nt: TGTGCCAGCAGCCAAGATCTGGTGGGTACTGGAAACACCATATATTTT

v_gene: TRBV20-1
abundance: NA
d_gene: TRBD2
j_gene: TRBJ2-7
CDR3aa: CSASSGWGF
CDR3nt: TGCAGTGCTAGTAGCGGGTGGGGCTTC

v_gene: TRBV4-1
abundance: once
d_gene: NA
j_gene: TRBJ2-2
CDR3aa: CATQGDTGELFF
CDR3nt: TGCGCCACCCAGGGCGACACCGGGGAGCTGTTTTTT

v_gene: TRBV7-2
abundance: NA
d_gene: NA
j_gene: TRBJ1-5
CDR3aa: CASSLARDQPQHF
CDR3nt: TGTGCCAGCAGCTTAGCCAGGGATCAGCCCCAGCATTTT

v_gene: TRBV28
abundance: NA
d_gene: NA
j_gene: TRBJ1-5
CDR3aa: CASSLWGHSNQPQHF
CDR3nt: TGTGCCAGCAGTTTATGGGGGCATAGCAATCAGCCCCAGCATTTT

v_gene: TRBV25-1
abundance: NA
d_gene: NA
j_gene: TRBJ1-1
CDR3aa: CASSGALVNTEAFF
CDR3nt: TGTGCCAGCAGTGGAGCCTTAGTGAACACTGAAGCTTTCTTT

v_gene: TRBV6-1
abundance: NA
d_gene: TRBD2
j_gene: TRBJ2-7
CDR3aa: CASSERWAGVSYEQYF
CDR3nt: TGTGCCAGCAGTGAACGGTGGGCGGGAGTCTCCTACGAGCAGTACTTC

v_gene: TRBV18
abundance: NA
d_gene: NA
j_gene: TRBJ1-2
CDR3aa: CASSPFADENYGYTF
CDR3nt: TGTGCCAGCTCACCCTTCGCCGACGAGAACTATGGCTACACCTTC

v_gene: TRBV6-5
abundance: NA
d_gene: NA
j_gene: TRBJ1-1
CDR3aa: CASFRSRGAEAFF
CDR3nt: TGTGCCAGCTTCAGGTCACGGGGGGCTGAAGCTTTCTTT

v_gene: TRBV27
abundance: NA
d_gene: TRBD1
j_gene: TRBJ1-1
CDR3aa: CASRLGTGAPEAFF
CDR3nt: TGTGCCAGCAGACTCGGGACAGGGGCACCTGAAGCTTTCTTT

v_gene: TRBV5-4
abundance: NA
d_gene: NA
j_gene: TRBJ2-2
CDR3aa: CASSLDGSRRGELFF
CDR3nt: TGTGCCAGCAGCTTGGATGGTAGCAGGCGAGGGGAGCTGTTTTTT

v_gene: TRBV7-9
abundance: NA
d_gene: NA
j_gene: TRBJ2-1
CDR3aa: CASSSRGLGQFF
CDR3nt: TGTGCCAGCAGCTCCAGGGGCCTGGGGCAGTTCTTC

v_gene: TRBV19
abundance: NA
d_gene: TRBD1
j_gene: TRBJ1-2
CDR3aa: CASSTNRGRDYGYTF
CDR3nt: TGTGCCAGTAGTACGAACAGGGGGCGTGACTATGGCTACACCTTC

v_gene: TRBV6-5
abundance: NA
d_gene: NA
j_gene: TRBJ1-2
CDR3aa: CASSYGGGYGYTF
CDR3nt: TGTGCCAGCAGTTACGGGGGGGGCTATGGCTACACCTTC

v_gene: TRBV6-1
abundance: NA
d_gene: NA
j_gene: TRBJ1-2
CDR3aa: CASSEERRYGYTF
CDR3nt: TGTGCCAGCAGTGAGGAACGGCGGTATGGCTACACCTTC

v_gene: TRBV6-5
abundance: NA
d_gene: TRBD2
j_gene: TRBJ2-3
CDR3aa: CASRGGRTDTQYF
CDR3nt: TGTGCCAGCCGCGGGGGGCGCACAGATACGCAGTATTTT

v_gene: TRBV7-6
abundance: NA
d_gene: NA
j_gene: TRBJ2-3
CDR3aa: CASSLAPAGDTQYF
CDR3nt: TGTGCCAGCAGCTTAGCCCCCGCCGGGGATACGCAGTATTTT

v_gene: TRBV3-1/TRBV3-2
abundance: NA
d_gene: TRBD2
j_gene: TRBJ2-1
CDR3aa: CASSHPLLAGGSNEQFF
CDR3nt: TGTGCCAGCAGCCACCCGTTACTCGCGGGAGGATCAAATGAGCAGTTCTTC

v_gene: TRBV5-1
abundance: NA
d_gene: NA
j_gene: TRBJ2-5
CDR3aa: CASSSGGTNKETQYF
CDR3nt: TGCGCCAGCAGCTCTGGCGGGACAAACAAAGAGACCCAGTACTTC

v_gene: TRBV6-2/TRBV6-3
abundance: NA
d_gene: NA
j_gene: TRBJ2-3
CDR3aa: CASSYHTRGSDTQYF
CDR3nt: TGTGCCAGCAGTTACCACACTAGGGGGTCGGATACGCAGTATTTT

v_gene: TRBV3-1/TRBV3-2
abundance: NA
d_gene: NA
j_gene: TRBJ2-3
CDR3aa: CASSHRTDTQYF
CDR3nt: TGTGCCAGCAGCCACCGCACAGATACGCAGTATTTT

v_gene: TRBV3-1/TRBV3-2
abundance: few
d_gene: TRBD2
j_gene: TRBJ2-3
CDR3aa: CASSPGLAGFTDTQYF
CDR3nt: TGTGCCAGCAGCCCCGGACTAGCGGGGTTCACAGATACGCAGTATTTT

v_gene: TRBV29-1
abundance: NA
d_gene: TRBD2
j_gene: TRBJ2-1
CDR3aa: CSVETGLAGVGWQFF
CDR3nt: TGCAGCGTTGAAACGGGACTAGCGGGAGTAGGTTGGCAGTTCTTC

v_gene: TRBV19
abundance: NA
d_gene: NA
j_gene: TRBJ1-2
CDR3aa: CASSWGTKLSGYTF
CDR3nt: TGTGCCAGTAGTTGGGGGACAAAGTTATCTGGCTACACCTTC

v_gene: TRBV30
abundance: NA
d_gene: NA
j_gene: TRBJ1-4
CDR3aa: CAWSVSVTNEKLFF
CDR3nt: TGTGCCTGGAGTGTATCCGTAACTAATGAAAAACTGTTTTTT

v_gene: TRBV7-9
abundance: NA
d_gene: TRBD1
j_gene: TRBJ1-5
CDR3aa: CASSRGQIGNQPQHF
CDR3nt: TGTGCCAGCAGCCGGGGACAGATCGGCAATCAGCCCCAGCATTTT

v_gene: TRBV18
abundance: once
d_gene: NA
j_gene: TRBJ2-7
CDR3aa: CASSPQGGIHEQYF
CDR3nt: TGTGCCAGCTCACCTCAGGGGGGCATCCACGAGCAGTACTTC

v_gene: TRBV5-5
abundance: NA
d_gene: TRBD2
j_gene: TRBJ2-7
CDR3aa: CASSFSGSSYEQYF
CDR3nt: TGTGCCAGCAGCTTTAGCGGGAGCTCCTACGAGCAGTACTTC

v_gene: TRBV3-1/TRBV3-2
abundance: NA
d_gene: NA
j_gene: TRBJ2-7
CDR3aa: CASSQTGYEQYF
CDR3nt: TGTGCCAGCAGCCAAACGGGGTACGAGCAGTACTTC

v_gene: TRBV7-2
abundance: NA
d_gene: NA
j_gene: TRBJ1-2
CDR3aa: CASSLGSGNGYTF
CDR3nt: TGTGCCAGCAGCTTAGGTTCGGGTAATGGCTACACCTTC

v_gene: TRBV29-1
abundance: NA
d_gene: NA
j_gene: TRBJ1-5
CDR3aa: CTHVTGDWQPQHF
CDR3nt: TGCACCCACGTGACGGGAGACTGGCAGCCCCAGCATTTT

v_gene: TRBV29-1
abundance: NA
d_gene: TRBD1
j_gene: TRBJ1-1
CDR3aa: CSVQRTGGTEAFF
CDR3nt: TGCAGCGTGCAAAGGACAGGGGGCACTGAAGCTTTCTTT

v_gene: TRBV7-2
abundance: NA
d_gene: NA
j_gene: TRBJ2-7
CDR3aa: CASSLVVSGRSYEQYF
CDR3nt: TGTGCCAGCAGCTTAGTCGTTTCGGGCAGATCCTACGAGCAGTACTTC

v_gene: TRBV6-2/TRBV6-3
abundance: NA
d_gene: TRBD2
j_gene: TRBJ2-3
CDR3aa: CASSFRGRMSTDTQYF
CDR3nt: TGTGCCAGCAGTTTCCGCGGGAGGATGAGCACAGATACGCAGTATTTT

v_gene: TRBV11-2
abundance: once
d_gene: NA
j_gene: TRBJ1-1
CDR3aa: CASSPVGVSLKAFF
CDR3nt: TGTGCCAGCAGCCCAGTCGGGGTCTCCCTCAAAGCTTTCTTT

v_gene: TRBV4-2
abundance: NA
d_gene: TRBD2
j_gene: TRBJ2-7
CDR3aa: CASSQGHTGTSGRSESYEQYF
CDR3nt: TGTGCCAGCAGCCAAGGCCATACCGGGACTAGCGGGAGGAGCGAGTCCTACGAGCAGTACTTC

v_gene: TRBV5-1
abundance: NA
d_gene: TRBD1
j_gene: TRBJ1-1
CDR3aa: CASSLDRGAGNTEAFF
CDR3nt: TGCGCCAGCAGCTTGGACAGGGGCGCGGGGAACACTGAAGCTTTCTTT

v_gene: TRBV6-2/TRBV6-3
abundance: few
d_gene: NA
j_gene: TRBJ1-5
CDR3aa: CASSTLVEPQPQHF
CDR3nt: TGTGCCAGCAGTACGCTCGTGGAACCCCAGCCCCAGCATTTT

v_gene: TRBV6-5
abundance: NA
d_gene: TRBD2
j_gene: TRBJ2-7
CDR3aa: CASSAGDRDEQHF
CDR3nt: TGTGCCAGCAGCGCGGGAGACCGGGACGAGCAGCACTTC